The following is a T cell receptor beta chain sequence with its context. The study ran its PCR with 60 Vbeta and 13 Jbeta primers. Clones were read by immunoSEQ multiplex PCR, and TCRdb kept only the in-frame ones, dropping some. The repertoire holds about 140,000 clones, with 60% to 80% as singletons. The CDR3 has 14 amino acids. CDR1 and CDR2 (germline): KGHSH, LQKENI. V gave up 2 bases and J gave up 7 bases, with 15 bases separating them. The data derive from a study of cytomegalovirus exposure and HLA in healthy donors. Material: PBMCs. The source of this sequence is a man aged 50 to 60 in good health and CMV-seropositive. The V call is TRBV18, the J call TRBJ2-7; TRBD2 might be the D (5 bases). Here the CDR3 reads CASSPGQQSGEQYF. The DNA of the CDR3 is TGTGCCAGCTCACCAGGGCAGCAGTCGGGGGAGCAGTACTTC.